These T cell receptor beta chains were read from a single sample in a study of blood T cell repertoires in COVID-19. Sequenced by immunoSEQ multiplex PCR; TCRdb stores in-frame clones only, minus some. The sample holds 90,000 to 150,000 clones; roughly 80% are singletons and the top ten take around 2.3%. The sequencing input was peripheral blood. The receptors originated from a man aged 50 to 60 with acute or convalescent COVID-19. Both conserved end residues are part of each CDR3.

v_gene	j_gene	CDR3aa
TRBV28	TRBJ1-2	CASSSGDREYDGYTF
TRBV4-2	TRBJ1-5	CASSQVSESNQPQHF
TRBV10-3	TRBJ1-4	CAIRPGATNEKLFF
TRBV19	TRBJ1-5	CASSRSTGRRQPQHF
TRBV18	TRBJ1-4	CASSPGEKLFF
TRBV9	TRBJ1-4	CASSYKTGGGIEKLFF
TRBV18	TRBJ2-1	CASSPQPERNNEQFF
TRBV5-1	TRBJ2-3	CASSLPSGRADTDTQYF
TRBV10-3	TRBJ2-2	CAISLRDRDTGELFF
TRBV4-1	TRBJ2-1	CASSATYNEQFF
TRBV9	TRBJ1-2	CASSDSIEHTF
TRBV19	TRBJ2-2	CATEPIKNTGELFF
TRBV11-2	TRBJ2-7	CASSLNPGTVVYEQYF
TRBV3-1/TRBV3-2	TRBJ2-1	CASSQSGVNEQFF
TRBV5-6	TRBJ2-5	CASSLNGAGYQETQYF
TRBV19	TRBJ1-4	CASSSFGAGNEKLFF
TRBV7-7	TRBJ2-5	CASSYGTGGQETQYF
TRBV2	TRBJ2-2	CASSARGGAGIGELFF
TRBV9	TRBJ2-1	CASSVAGTRNEQFF
TRBV7-7	TRBJ2-2	CASSLALNGGELFF
TRBV5-1	TRBJ2-5	CARFVGGYQETQYF
TRBV10-1	TRBJ2-2	CASSESFGVVNTGELFF
TRBV28	TRBJ1-5	CASSVDSNQPQHF
TRBV2	TRBJ1-1	CASSVQGSLNTEAFF
TRBV11-2	TRBJ1-2	CASSYSTAGAYGYTF
TRBV5-1	TRBJ2-2	CASSLEGQANTGELFF
TRBV4-1	TRBJ1-2	CASSHLATGAGGYTF
TRBV9	TRBJ1-6	CASSVLPTGRNSPLHF
TRBV19	TRBJ2-7	CASSEAETLGSEQYF
TRBV14	TRBJ2-1	CASSPFSTGEQFF
TRBV27	TRBJ2-7	CASSSQGDDEQYF
TRBV6-5	TRBJ1-6	CASSPDRVNSPLHF
TRBV6-6	TRBJ1-3	CASNPGQGNTIYF
TRBV7-3	TRBJ1-6	CASSWTGGNSPLHF
TRBV4-2	TRBJ1-4	CASSVQGPPNEKLFF
TRBV9	TRBJ2-2	CASSVTGLGGELFF
TRBV28	TRBJ1-3	CASSPQTGGYGNTIYF
TRBV12-3/TRBV12-4	TRBJ1-1	CASSSRTEAFF
TRBV4-1	TRBJ1-1	CASSQGASEAFF
TRBV12-3/TRBV12-4	TRBJ2-1	CASSFGGADEQFF
TRBV27	TRBJ1-2	CASSFRDRDGYTF
TRBV2	TRBJ1-2	CASSPPRQANYGYTF
TRBV7-9	TRBJ1-4	CASSPTRENEKLFF
TRBV19	TRBJ2-1	CASSRPGTGGGNEQFF
TRBV27	TRBJ2-7	CASSSFYEQYF
TRBV6-1	TRBJ2-5	CASSEQKETQYF
TRBV19	TRBJ1-5	CASSIVAGESNQPQHF
TRBV19	TRBJ2-5	CASSGRIAGDGETQYF
TRBV7-2	TRBJ1-3	CASSLQGFEGNTIYF
TRBV30	TRBJ2-3	CAWSEGADTQYF
TRBV29-1	TRBJ2-1	CSGIGTSGYNEQFF
TRBV12-3/TRBV12-4	TRBJ1-2	CASSRTGGYGYTF
TRBV11-2	TRBJ1-5	CASSPGQPGQPQHF
TRBV9	TRBJ2-7	CASSVHYGTDYEQYF
TRBV6-5	TRBJ2-2	CASSQTGAAGELFF
TRBV19	TRBJ2-1	CASNGGRSHNEQFF
TRBV11-2	TRBJ2-3	CASSQDRYPDTQYF
TRBV3-1/TRBV3-2	TRBJ1-2	CASSQEWQVGGGYGYTF